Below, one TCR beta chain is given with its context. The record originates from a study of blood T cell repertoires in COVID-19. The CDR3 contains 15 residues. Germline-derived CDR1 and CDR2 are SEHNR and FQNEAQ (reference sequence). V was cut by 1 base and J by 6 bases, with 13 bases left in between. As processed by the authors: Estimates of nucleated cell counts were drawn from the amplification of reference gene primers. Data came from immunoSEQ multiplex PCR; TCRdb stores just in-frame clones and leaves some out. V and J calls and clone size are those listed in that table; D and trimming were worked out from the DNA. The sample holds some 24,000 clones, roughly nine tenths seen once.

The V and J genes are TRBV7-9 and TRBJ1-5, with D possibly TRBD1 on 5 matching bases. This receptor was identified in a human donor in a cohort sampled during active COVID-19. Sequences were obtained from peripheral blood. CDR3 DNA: TGTGCCAGCAGCTTAGGGCAGGGAGGGATTCAGCCCCAGCATTTT. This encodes CASSLGQGGIQPQHF.